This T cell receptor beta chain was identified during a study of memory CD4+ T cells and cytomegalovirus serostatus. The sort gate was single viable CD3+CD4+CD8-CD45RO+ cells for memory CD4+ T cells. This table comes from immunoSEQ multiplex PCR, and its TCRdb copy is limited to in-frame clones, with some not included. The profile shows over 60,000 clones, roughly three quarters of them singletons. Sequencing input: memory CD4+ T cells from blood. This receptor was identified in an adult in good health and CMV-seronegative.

DNA for the CDR3: TGTGCCAGCAGCCGACAGGAGGCCACGCACGAGCAGTACTTC. Protein product: CASSRQEATHEQYF. The genes are TRBV5-4 and TRBJ2-7, with a tentative D call TRBD1 (6 bases). Deletions cut 4 bases from V and 5 bases from J, with 16 bases between. The V gene's germline CDR1 is SGHNT and CDR2 YYREEE (reference sequence). CDR3 size: 14 residues.